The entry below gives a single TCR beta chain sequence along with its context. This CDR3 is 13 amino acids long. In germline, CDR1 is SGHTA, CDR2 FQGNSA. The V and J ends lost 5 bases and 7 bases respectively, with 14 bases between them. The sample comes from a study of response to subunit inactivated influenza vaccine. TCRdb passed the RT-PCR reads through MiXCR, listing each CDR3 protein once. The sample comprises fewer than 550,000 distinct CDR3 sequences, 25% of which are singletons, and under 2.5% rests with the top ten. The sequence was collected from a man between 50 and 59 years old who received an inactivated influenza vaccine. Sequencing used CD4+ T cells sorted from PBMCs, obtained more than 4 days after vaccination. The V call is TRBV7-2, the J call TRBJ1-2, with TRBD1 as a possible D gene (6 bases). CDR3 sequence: CASSRGGGTGYTF. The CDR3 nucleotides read TGTGCCAGCAGCCGAGGGGGTGGCACTGGCTACACCTTC. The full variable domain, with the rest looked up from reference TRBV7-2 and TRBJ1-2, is GAGVSQSPSNKVTEKGKDVELRCDPISGHTALYWYRQSLGQGLEFLIYFQGNSAPDKSGLPSDRFSAERTGGSVSTLTIQRTQQEDSAVYLCASSRGGGTGYTFGSGTRLTVV.